The text below deals with one T cell receptor (beta chain). Sequencing was performed with immunoSEQ multiplex PCR; in TCRdb, only in-frame clones are kept and a portion is missing. In the table there are 55,000 to 70,000 clones, about 90% of which are singletons. Trimming cost V 0 bases and J 4 bases, with 10 bases left between them. Germline CDR1 GTSNPN, CDR2 SVGIG (reference sequence). The CDR3 runs to 13 residues. The data were taken from a study of T cell changes during pregnancy in multiple sclerosis. Specimen: CD4+ T cells from peripheral blood mononuclear cells, collected after pregnancy. This clonotype was obtained from a female donor with multiple sclerosis, enrolled in a pregnancy study. The rearrangement uses TRBV30 and TRBJ2-7; TRBD1 is a possible D gene (5 bases). The CDR3 here is CAWSVGRVYEQYF. DNA of the CDR3: TGTGCCTGGAGTGTCGGCAGGGTTTACGAGCAGTACTTC.